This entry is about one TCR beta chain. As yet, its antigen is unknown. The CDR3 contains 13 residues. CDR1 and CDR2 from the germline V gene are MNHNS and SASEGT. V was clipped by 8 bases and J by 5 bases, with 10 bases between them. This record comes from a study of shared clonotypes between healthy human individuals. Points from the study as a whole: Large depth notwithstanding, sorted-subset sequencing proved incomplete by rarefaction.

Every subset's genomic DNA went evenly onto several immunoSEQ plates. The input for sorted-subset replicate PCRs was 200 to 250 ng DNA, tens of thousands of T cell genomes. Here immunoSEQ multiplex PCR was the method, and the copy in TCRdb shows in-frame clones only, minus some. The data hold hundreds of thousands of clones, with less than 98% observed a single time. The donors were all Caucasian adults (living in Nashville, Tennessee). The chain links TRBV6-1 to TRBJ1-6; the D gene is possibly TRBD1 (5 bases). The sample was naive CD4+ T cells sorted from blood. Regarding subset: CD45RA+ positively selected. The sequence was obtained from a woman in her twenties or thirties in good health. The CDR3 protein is CASGDGNNSPLHF. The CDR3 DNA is TGTGCCAGCGGGGACGGCAATAATTCACCCCTCCACTTT.